This T cell receptor beta chain was identified in a study of T cell responses to AZD1222 COVID-19 vaccine. Study-level points and caveats: Nearly half of spike-specific TCRs reportedly go after variant regions that carry no mutations.

Sequencing used immunoSEQ multiplex PCR; TCRdb keeps in-frame clones, though not all of them. The sample has around 47,000 clones, 80% seen once. The CDR3 spans 14 residues. J lost 8 bases, V lost 9 bases, and 11 bases had no gene match. The germline V gene has CDR1 WSHSY and CDR2 SAAADI. A remark on this clone: As yet, its antigen is unknown.

This chain joins TRBV10-2 and TRBJ2-1; TRBD1 agrees at 9 bases. The sample in question was peripheral blood, obtained 28 days after the second dose of the MenACWY control vaccine. The sequence came from an adult who received the MenACWY meningococcal vaccine as a control. Here the CDR3 DNA reads TGCGCCAGTCGGGATCTGGACAGGGGCCATGAGCAGTTCTTC. Its translation: CASRDLDRGHEQFF.